This passage covers 8 T cell receptor beta chains from one sample sequenced in a study of T cell clonality in common variable immunodeficiency. Only in-frame clones appear in the TCRdb table, and some are missing; sequencing was by immunoSEQ multiplex PCR. Altogether 50,000 to 60,000 clones were found in the sample, and no singletons occur. Sequenced input: peripheral blood mononuclear cells. These receptors all stem from a person aged 18 to 70 in good health.

This clone was observed many times. The sequenced CDR3 bases are TGTGCCTGGAGGGGACCGACAGGGGAGAACACTGAA. Translated: CAWRGPTGENTE. The whole CDR3 reads CAWRGPTGENTEAFF. The rearrangement uses TRBV30 and TRBJ1-1; 8 bases are shared with TRBD1. The missing CDR3 end, 3 residues past where the read stops, is filled in from the germline J gene. V lost 3 bases and J lost 1; bases outside the gene matches: 7. Germline assignment: CDR1 GTSNPN and CDR2 SVGIG (reference sequence). The CDR3 is 15 residues long.

At least ten counts were recorded for this clone. Read coverage stops 3 residues before the CDR3 terminus; the germline J gene supplies the remainder. V gene TRBV20-1 combines with J gene TRBJ1-2; perhaps TRBD1 as D (5 bases). Per germline, CDR1 DFQATT and CDR2 SNEGSKA (reference sequence). The CDR3 runs to 16 residues. The germline V and J ends were trimmed by 6 bases and 4 bases, with 24 bases remaining between them. Partial CDR3 DNA: TGCAGTGCGCGGCTCGCCGGACAAGACGATGGCTATGGC. Its protein product is CSARLAGQDDGYG. The full CDR3 protein reads CSARLAGQDDGYGYTF.

This clone was seen at least ten times. Read data end 3 residues before the CDR3 end; the end is taken from the germline J gene. The chain recombines TRBV10-3 with TRBJ2-7; 10 nucleotides agree with TRBD2. This CDR3 contains 16 residues. The ends lost 6 bases at V and 0 bases at J; junction bases unmatched: 8. Germline assignment: CDR1 ENHRY and CDR2 SYGVKD. Incomplete CDR3 DNA: TGTGCCATCAGCTCGACTAGCGGGCTGAGCTCCTACGAG. Translation: CAISSTSGLSSYE. The whole CDR3 sequence reads CAISSTSGLSSYEQYF.

This clone was picked up many times. From the germline J gene comes the end of the CDR3, since the read stops 3 residues before it. The J gene is TRBJ1-4, the V gene TRBV18; D remains ambiguous. Germline V gives CDR1 KGHSH, CDR2 LQKENI. This CDR3 is 14 amino acids long. V was clipped by 4 bases and J by 6 bases, with 12 bases between them. The chain's CDR3 is CASSLDRGDEKLFF. The covered CDR3 bases are TGTGCCAGCTCACTGGACCGCGGGGATGAAAAA.

Many counts were recorded for this clone. The DNA ends 3 residues before the CDR3 does, and the rest of the CDR3 is filled in from the germline J gene. The J gene is TRBJ1-1, the V gene TRBV19, with 8 bases that match TRBD1. CDR1 is LNHDA and CDR2 is SQIVND in the germline V gene (reference sequence). The CDR3 has 13 residues. Trimming took 6 bases from V and 4 from J; bases not matched to a gene: 4. The CDR3 protein is CASRMTGATEAFF. CDR3 DNA, as far as it was read: TGTGCCAGTAGAATGACAGGGGCCACTGAA.

This clone was seen only a few times. The read gets to within 3 residues of the CDR3 end, and the germline J gene fills in the rest. The chain carries TRBV18 and TRBJ1-1; possible D gene TRBD1, 5 bases. Trimming cost V 1 base and J 4 bases, with 10 bases left between them. The CDR3 length is 14 residues. Germline CDR1 KGHSH, CDR2 LQKENI. The CDR3 loop reads CASSPRGVGTEAFF. CDR3 DNA (partial): TGTGCCAGCTCACCACGAGGGGTTGGCACTGAA.

In its sample, this clone was seen many times. The read is 3 residues too short to cover the CDR3 end, so that end is filled in from the germline J gene. This rearrangement joins TRBV15 to TRBJ2-1; TRBD2 agrees at 7 bases. Germline V gene lookup returns CDR1 LNHNV and CDR2 YYDKDF (reference sequence). V lost 0 bases to trimming and J lost 1 base; unmatched junction nucleotides: 3. CDR3 length: 16 residues. The CDR3 reads CATSREDSGSYNEQFF. CDR3 DNA (partial): TGTGCCACCAGCAGAGAGGATAGCGGGTCCTACAATGAG.

This clone was detected ten times or more. Incomplete CDR3 DNA: TGCAGTGCTATGTACAGGGAAACCAATCAGCCC. It is translated as CSAMYRETNQP. The full CDR3 protein reads CSAMYRETNQPQHF. V is TRBV20-1 and J is TRBJ1-5; tentatively, D is TRBD1 (6 bases). With the read ending 3 residues before the CDR3 end, the germline J gene is used to fill in that end. Deletions cut 4 bases from V and 3 bases from J, with 13 bases between. CDR3 length: 14 amino acids. Germline CDR1 reads DFQATT; CDR2 reads SNEGSKA (reference sequence).